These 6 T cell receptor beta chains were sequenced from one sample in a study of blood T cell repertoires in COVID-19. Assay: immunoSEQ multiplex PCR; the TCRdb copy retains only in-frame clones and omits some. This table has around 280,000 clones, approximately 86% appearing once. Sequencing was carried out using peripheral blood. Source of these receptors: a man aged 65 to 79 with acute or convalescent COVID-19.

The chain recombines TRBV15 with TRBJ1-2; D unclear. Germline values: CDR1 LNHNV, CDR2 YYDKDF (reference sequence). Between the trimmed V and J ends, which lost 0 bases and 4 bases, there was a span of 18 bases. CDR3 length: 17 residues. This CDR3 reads CATSRDTLRPSTYGYTF. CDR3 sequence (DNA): TGTGCCACCAGCAGAGATACTCTGAGGCCCTCCACCTATGGCTACACCTTC.

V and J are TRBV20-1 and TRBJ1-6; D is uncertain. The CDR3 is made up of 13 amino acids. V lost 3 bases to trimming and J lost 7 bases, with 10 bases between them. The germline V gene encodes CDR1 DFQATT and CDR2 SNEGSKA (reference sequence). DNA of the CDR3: TGCAGTGCTAGTTATACACCCAATTCACCCCTCCACTTT. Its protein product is CSASYTPNSPLHF.

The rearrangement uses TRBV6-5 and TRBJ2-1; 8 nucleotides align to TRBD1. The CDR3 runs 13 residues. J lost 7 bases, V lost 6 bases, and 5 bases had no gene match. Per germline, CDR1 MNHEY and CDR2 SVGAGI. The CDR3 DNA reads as TGTGCCAGCAGCACGACAGGGGCAAATGAGCAGTTCTTC. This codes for CASSTTGANEQFF.

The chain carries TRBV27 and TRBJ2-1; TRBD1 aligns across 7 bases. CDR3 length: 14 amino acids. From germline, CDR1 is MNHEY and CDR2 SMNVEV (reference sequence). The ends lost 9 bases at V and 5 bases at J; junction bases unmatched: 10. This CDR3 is CARRGTGEHNEQFF. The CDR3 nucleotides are TGTGCCAGAAGAGGAACAGGGGAACACAATGAGCAGTTCTTC.

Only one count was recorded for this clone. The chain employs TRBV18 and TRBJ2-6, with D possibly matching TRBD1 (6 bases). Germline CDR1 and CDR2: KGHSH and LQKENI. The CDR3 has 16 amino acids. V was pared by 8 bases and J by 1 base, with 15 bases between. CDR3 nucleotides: TGTGCCAGCACAATTTTTACAGGGTCTGGGGCCAACGTCCTGACTTTC. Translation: CASTIFTGSGANVLTF.

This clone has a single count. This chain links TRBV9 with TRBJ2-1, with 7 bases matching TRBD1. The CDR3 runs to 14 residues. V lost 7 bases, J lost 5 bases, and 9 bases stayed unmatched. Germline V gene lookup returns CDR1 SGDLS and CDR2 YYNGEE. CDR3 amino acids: CASQRTGANNEQFF. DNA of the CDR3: TGTGCCAGCCAGCGTACAGGGGCGAACAATGAGCAGTTCTTC.